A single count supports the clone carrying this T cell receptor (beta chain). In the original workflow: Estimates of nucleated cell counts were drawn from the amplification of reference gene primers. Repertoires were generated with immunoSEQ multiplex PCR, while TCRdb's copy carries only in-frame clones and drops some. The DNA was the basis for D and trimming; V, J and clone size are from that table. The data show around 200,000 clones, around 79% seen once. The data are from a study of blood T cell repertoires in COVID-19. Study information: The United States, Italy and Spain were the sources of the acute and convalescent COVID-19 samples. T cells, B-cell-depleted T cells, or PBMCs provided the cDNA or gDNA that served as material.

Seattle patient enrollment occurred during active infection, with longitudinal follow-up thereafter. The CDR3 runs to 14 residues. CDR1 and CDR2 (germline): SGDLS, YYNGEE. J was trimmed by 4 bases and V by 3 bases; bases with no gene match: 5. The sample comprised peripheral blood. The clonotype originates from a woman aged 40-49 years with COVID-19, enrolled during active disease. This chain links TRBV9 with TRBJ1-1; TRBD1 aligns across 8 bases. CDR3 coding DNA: TGTGCCAGCAGCGGGACAGGGTCGGGCACTGAAGCTTTCTTT. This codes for CASSGTGSGTEAFF.